A selection of T cell receptor beta chains follows, all from one sample in a study of neoadjuvant anti-PD-1 for oral cavity cancer. Profiling relied on immunoSEQ multiplex PCR, and the TCRdb table lists in-frame clones only, not all of them. The table shows some 33,000 clones, with about 80% occurring only once. The sample consisted of PBMCs, taken after nivolumab (anti-PD-1) treatment. The source of these receptors is a person aged 40 to 85 with oral cavity squamous cell carcinoma. Each CDR3 is given with its conserved first and last residue. D genes are given only for firm matches. Rows may omit the clone size; those that give it use once, few, many or a size class.

cdr3_aa: CASSRGSRGGEQYF
cdr3_nt: TGTGCCAGCAGCCGGGGCTCCCGTGGGGGCGAGCAGTACTTC
d_call: .
j_call: TRBJ2-7
clone_size: .
v_call: TRBV9

cdr3_aa: CASSERQGAADTQYF
cdr3_nt: TGTGCCAGCAGTGAACGACAGGGGGCCGCAGATACGCAGTATTTT
d_call: TRBD1
j_call: TRBJ2-3
clone_size: .
v_call: TRBV2

cdr3_aa: CASSFGTGGLETEAFF
cdr3_nt: TGTGCCAGCAGCTTCGGGACAGGAGGGTTAGAGACTGAAGCTTTCTTT
d_call: TRBD1
j_call: TRBJ1-1
clone_size: .
v_call: TRBV5-6

cdr3_aa: CAISGTDQYEQYF
cdr3_nt: TGTGCCATTTCCGGGACAGACCAATACGAGCAGTACTTC
d_call: TRBD1
j_call: TRBJ2-7
clone_size: .
v_call: TRBV10-3

cdr3_aa: CASSSLVNSNQPQHF
cdr3_nt: TGTGCCAGCTCATCTCTAGTAAATAGCAATCAGCCCCAGCATTTT
d_call: .
j_call: TRBJ1-5
clone_size: .
v_call: TRBV18

cdr3_aa: CASSSTGSNEQFF
cdr3_nt: TGTGCCAGCAGTTCGACAGGGTCAAATGAGCAGTTCTTC
d_call: TRBD1
j_call: TRBJ2-1
clone_size: .
v_call: TRBV13

cdr3_aa: CSAGLWTEAFF
cdr3_nt: TGCAGTGCTGGGCTTTGGACTGAAGCTTTCTTT
d_call: .
j_call: TRBJ1-1
clone_size: .
v_call: TRBV20-1

cdr3_aa: CASSDSVTGELFF
cdr3_nt: TGTGCCAGCAGCGACTCCGTGACCGGGGAGCTGTTTTTT
d_call: .
j_call: TRBJ2-2
clone_size: .
v_call: TRBV11-3

cdr3_aa: CASSPLQSNYGYTF
cdr3_nt: TGTGCCAGCAGCCCGTTACAGTCTAACTATGGCTACACCTTC
d_call: .
j_call: TRBJ1-2
clone_size: .
v_call: TRBV5-4

cdr3_aa: CASSNPGLQHSGELFF
cdr3_nt: TGTGCCAGCAGCAACCCGGGTCTTCAACACTCGGGGGAGCTGTTTTTT
d_call: .
j_call: TRBJ2-2
clone_size: .
v_call: TRBV7-3

cdr3_aa: CASSPDRVGYGYTF
cdr3_nt: TGTGCCAGCAGCCCGGACAGGGTTGGGTATGGCTACACCTTC
d_call: TRBD1
j_call: TRBJ1-2
clone_size: .
v_call: TRBV7-9

cdr3_aa: CASTLLGLRVAYTEAFF
cdr3_nt: TGTGCCAGCACCCTATTGGGGCTCCGGGTAGCGTACACTGAAGCTTTCTTT
d_call: .
j_call: TRBJ1-1
clone_size: .
v_call: TRBV2

cdr3_aa: CASSYSLSIDKAGSSGSGANVLTF
cdr3_nt: TGTGCCAGCAGTTACTCGCTCTCGATAGACAAAGCAGGGAGCTCGGGGTCTGGGGCCAACGTCCTGACTTTC
d_call: .
j_call: TRBJ2-6
clone_size: .
v_call: TRBV6-7

cdr3_aa: CASSPEQGYEKLFF
cdr3_nt: TGTGCCAGCAGCCCGGAACAGGGGTATGAAAAACTGTTTTTT
d_call: TRBD1
j_call: TRBJ1-4
clone_size: .
v_call: TRBV11-2

cdr3_aa: CASSLQGGRETQYF
cdr3_nt: TGTGCCAGCAGCTTACAGGGGGGGCGAGAGACCCAGTACTTC
d_call: .
j_call: TRBJ2-5
clone_size: .
v_call: TRBV11-2

cdr3_aa: CASSDPKWTVLSGNTIYF
cdr3_nt: TGTGCCAGCAGTGACCCTAAATGGACAGTCCTCTCTGGAAACACCATATATTTT
d_call: .
j_call: TRBJ1-3
clone_size: .
v_call: TRBV6-1

cdr3_aa: CASSLAGDLGEKLFF
cdr3_nt: TGTGCCAGCAGCTTGGCCGGTGACTTGGGGGAAAAACTGTTTTTT
d_call: .
j_call: TRBJ1-4
clone_size: .
v_call: TRBV5-4

cdr3_aa: CAWSVTAQSGGTQYF
cdr3_nt: TGTGCCTGGAGTGTAACAGCGCAGTCGGGGGGGACCCAGTACTTC
d_call: TRBD2
j_call: TRBJ2-5
clone_size: .
v_call: TRBV30

cdr3_aa: CASSVAGETEAFF
cdr3_nt: TGTGCCAGCAGCGTAGCGGGGGAGACTGAAGCTTTCTTT
d_call: .
j_call: TRBJ1-1
clone_size: .
v_call: TRBV9

cdr3_aa: CASSWVVEGNEQFF
cdr3_nt: TGTGCCAGCAGCTGGGTAGTGGAGGGCAATGAGCAGTTCTTC
d_call: .
j_call: TRBJ2-1
clone_size: .
v_call: TRBV7-2

cdr3_aa: CASKASGGNEQFF
cdr3_nt: TGTGCCAGTAAGGCTAGCGGGGGCAATGAGCAGTTCTTC
d_call: TRBD2
j_call: TRBJ2-1
clone_size: once
v_call: TRBV19

cdr3_aa: CASRTGTGESNSPLHF
cdr3_nt: TGTGCCAGCAGAACCGGGACAGGGGAGTCTAATTCACCCCTCCACTTT
d_call: TRBD1
j_call: TRBJ1-6
clone_size: .
v_call: TRBV7-9

cdr3_aa: CASSEGTLLGEQYF
cdr3_nt: TGTGCCAGCAGTGAAGGGACTTTGCTGGGGGAGCAGTACTTC
d_call: .
j_call: TRBJ2-7
clone_size: .
v_call: TRBV6-1

cdr3_aa: CASRRQGLETQYF
cdr3_nt: TGCGCCAGCAGGAGACAGGGGTTGGAGACCCAGTACTTC
d_call: TRBD1
j_call: TRBJ2-5
clone_size: .
v_call: TRBV5-1

cdr3_aa: CASSPRGPGNTIYF
cdr3_nt: TGTGCCAGCAGCCCCAGGGGGCCTGGAAACACCATATATTTT
d_call: TRBD1
j_call: TRBJ1-3
clone_size: .
v_call: TRBV6-1

cdr3_aa: CASSKEGWGANYGYTF
cdr3_nt: TGTGCCAGCAGCAAAGAAGGGTGGGGGGCCAACTATGGCTACACCTTC
d_call: .
j_call: TRBJ1-2
clone_size: .
v_call: TRBV21-1

cdr3_aa: CASSLYWARDRGPKTATGELFF
cdr3_nt: TGTGCCAGCAGTTTATATTGGGCGAGGGACAGGGGGCCCAAAACAGCCACCGGGGAGCTGTTTTTT
d_call: TRBD1
j_call: TRBJ2-2
clone_size: .
v_call: TRBV28

cdr3_aa: CASSAAGSLNTEAFF
cdr3_nt: TGTGCCAGCAGCGCAGCCGGGTCGCTGAACACTGAAGCTTTCTTT
d_call: .
j_call: TRBJ1-1
clone_size: .
v_call: TRBV5-6

cdr3_aa: CASSPRTGLNYEQYF
cdr3_nt: TGTGCCAGCAGCCCCCGGACAGGGTTGAACTACGAGCAGTACTTC
d_call: TRBD1
j_call: TRBJ2-7
clone_size: once
v_call: TRBV11-2

cdr3_aa: CASSLGAGGMGQPQHF
cdr3_nt: TGTGCCAGCAGCTTAGGAGCAGGGGGCATGGGTCAGCCCCAGCATTTT
d_call: TRBD1
j_call: TRBJ1-5
clone_size: .
v_call: TRBV7-8

cdr3_aa: CASSEGTGGSYEQYF
cdr3_nt: TGTGCCAGCAGTGAAGGGACAGGGGGCTCCTACGAGCAGTACTTC
d_call: TRBD1
j_call: TRBJ2-7
clone_size: .
v_call: TRBV6-1

cdr3_aa: CAISESTTGTSYEQYF
cdr3_nt: TGTGCCATCAGTGAGTCGACGACAGGGACCTCCTACGAGCAGTACTTC
d_call: TRBD1
j_call: TRBJ2-7
clone_size: .
v_call: TRBV10-3

cdr3_aa: CASGSGTTIYNEQFF
cdr3_nt: TGTGCCAGCGGAAGCGGGACAACCATCTACAATGAGCAGTTCTTC
d_call: .
j_call: TRBJ2-1
clone_size: once
v_call: TRBV11-2

cdr3_aa: CASSQVGRQSNTEAFF
cdr3_nt: TGCGCCAGCAGCCAAGTGGGGAGACAGAGTAACACTGAAGCTTTCTTT
d_call: .
j_call: TRBJ1-1
clone_size: .
v_call: TRBV4-1

cdr3_aa: CASSSPGGLDTEAFF
cdr3_nt: TGTGCCAGCAGCTCCCCGGGGGGCTTGGACACTGAAGCTTTCTTT
d_call: .
j_call: TRBJ1-1
clone_size: few
v_call: TRBV7-6

cdr3_aa: CASSPGTEAFF
cdr3_nt: TGTGCCAGCTCACCGGGCACTGAAGCTTTCTTT
d_call: .
j_call: TRBJ1-1
clone_size: .
v_call: TRBV18

cdr3_aa: CASRPRGRFTEAFF
cdr3_nt: TGTGCCAGCAGACCGAGGGGGAGGTTCACTGAAGCTTTCTTT
d_call: .
j_call: TRBJ1-1
clone_size: .
v_call: TRBV7-8

cdr3_aa: CATSRRLSSYNSPLHF
cdr3_nt: TGTGCCACCAGCCGCAGATTGAGCTCCTATAATTCACCCCTCCACTTT
d_call: .
j_call: TRBJ1-6
clone_size: .
v_call: TRBV15

cdr3_aa: CASSEAMGARSPLHF
cdr3_nt: TGTGCCAGCAGTGAAGCAATGGGGGCACGGTCACCCCTCCACTTT
d_call: .
j_call: TRBJ1-6
clone_size: .
v_call: TRBV2

cdr3_aa: CASSLTGGNQPQHF
cdr3_nt: TGCGCCAGCAGCCTAACAGGGGGCAATCAGCCCCAGCATTTT
d_call: TRBD1
j_call: TRBJ1-5
clone_size: .
v_call: TRBV5-1

cdr3_aa: CASSDYTGELFF
cdr3_nt: TGCGCCAGCAGTGATTACACCGGGGAGCTGTTTTTT
d_call: .
j_call: TRBJ2-2
clone_size: few
v_call: TRBV10-1

cdr3_aa: CASSLAARQETQYF
cdr3_nt: TGTGCCAGCAGCTTAGCGGCCAGACAAGAGACCCAGTACTTC
d_call: .
j_call: TRBJ2-5
clone_size: .
v_call: TRBV7-2

cdr3_aa: CASSLSRGGANYGYTF
cdr3_nt: TGTGCCAGCAGTTTATCAAGAGGCGGGGCTAACTATGGCTACACCTTC
d_call: .
j_call: TRBJ1-2
clone_size: .
v_call: TRBV28

cdr3_aa: CASSQTRSGANVLTF
cdr3_nt: TGCGCCAGCAGCCAGACCCGCTCTGGGGCCAACGTCCTGACTTTC
d_call: .
j_call: TRBJ2-6
clone_size: .
v_call: TRBV4-1

cdr3_aa: CASSLDRDRKFSGNTIYF
cdr3_nt: TGTGCCAGCAGCTTGGACCGGGACAGAAAGTTCTCTGGAAACACCATATATTTT
d_call: TRBD1
j_call: TRBJ1-3
clone_size: .
v_call: TRBV5-4

cdr3_aa: CASSLGISETQYF
cdr3_nt: TGCGCCAGCAGCCTTGGGATTTCAGAGACCCAGTACTTC
d_call: .
j_call: TRBJ2-5
clone_size: .
v_call: TRBV4-1

cdr3_aa: CASSPSLAGAQETQYF
cdr3_nt: TGTGCCAGTAGCCCCAGTCTAGCGGGGGCCCAAGAGACCCAGTACTTC
d_call: TRBD2
j_call: TRBJ2-5
clone_size: .
v_call: TRBV19

cdr3_aa: CASSLMMNTGELFF
cdr3_nt: TGTGCCAGCAGCTTAATGATGAACACCGGGGAGCTGTTTTTT
d_call: .
j_call: TRBJ2-2
clone_size: .
v_call: TRBV11-1

cdr3_aa: CASSFRANYGYTF
cdr3_nt: TGTGCCAGCAGCTTCAGGGCTAACTATGGCTACACCTTC
d_call: .
j_call: TRBJ1-2
clone_size: .
v_call: TRBV5-4

cdr3_aa: CASTGTGGRNTIYF
cdr3_nt: TGTGCCAGTACCGGGACAGGGGGAAGAAACACCATATATTTT
d_call: TRBD1
j_call: TRBJ1-3
clone_size: .
v_call: TRBV19

cdr3_aa: CASSLDQGAITDTQYF
cdr3_nt: TGTGCCAGCAGCTTAGATCAGGGGGCGATCACAGATACGCAGTATTTT
d_call: TRBD1
j_call: TRBJ2-3
clone_size: .
v_call: TRBV7-4

cdr3_aa: CSAGDRETQYF
cdr3_nt: TGCAGTGCGGGGGATCGGGAGACCCAGTACTTC
d_call: .
j_call: TRBJ2-5
clone_size: .
v_call: TRBV20-1

cdr3_aa: CASSQDREASSPLHF
cdr3_nt: TGCGCCAGCAGCCAAGATCGGGAAGCTAGTTCACCCCTCCACTTT
d_call: .
j_call: TRBJ1-6
clone_size: few
v_call: TRBV4-3